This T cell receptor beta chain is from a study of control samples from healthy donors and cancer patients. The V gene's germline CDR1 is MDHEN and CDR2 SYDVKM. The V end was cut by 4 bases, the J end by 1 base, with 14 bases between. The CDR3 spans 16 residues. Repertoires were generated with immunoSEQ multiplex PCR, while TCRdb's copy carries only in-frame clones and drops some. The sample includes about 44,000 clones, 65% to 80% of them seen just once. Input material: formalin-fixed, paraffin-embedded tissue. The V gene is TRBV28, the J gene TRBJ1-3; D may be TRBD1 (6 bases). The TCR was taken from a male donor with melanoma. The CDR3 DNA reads TGTGCCAGCAGTTCATCAGGGGTAACGTCTGGAAACACCATATATTTT. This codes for CASSSSGVTSGNTIYF.